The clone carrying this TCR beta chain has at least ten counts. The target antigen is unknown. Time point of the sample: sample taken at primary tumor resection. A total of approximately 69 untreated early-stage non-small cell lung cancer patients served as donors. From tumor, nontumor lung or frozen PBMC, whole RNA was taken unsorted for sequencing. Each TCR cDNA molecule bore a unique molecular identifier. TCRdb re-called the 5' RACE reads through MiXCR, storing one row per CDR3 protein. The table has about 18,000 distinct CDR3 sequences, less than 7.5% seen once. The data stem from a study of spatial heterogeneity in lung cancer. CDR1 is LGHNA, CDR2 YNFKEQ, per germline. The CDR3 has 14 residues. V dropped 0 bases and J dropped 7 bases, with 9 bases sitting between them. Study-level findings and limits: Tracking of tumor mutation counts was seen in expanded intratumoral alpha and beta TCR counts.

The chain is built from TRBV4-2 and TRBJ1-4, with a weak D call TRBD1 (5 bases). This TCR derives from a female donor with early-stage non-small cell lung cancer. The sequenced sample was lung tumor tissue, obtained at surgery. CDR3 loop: CASSQDRASEKLFF. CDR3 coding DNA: TGTGCCAGCAGCCAAGACAGGGCGAGTGAAAAACTGTTTTTT.